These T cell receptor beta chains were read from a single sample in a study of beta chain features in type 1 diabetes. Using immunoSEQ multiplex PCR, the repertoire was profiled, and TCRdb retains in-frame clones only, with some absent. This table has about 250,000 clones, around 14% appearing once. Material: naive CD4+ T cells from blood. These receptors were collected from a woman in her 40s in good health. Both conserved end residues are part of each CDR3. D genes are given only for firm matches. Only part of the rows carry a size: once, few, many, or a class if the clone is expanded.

CDR3aa: CASSPRDRVSSPLHF; CDR3nt: TGTGCCAGCAGCCCCCGGGACAGGGTCAGTTCACCCCTCCACTTT; v_gene: TRBV7-9; d_gene: TRBD1; abundance: few; j_gene: TRBJ1-6
CDR3aa: CASSPMTGGSTEAFF; CDR3nt: TGTGCCAGCAGCCCGATGACAGGGGGCTCCACTGAAGCTTTCTTT; v_gene: TRBV4-2; d_gene: TRBD1; abundance: .; j_gene: TRBJ1-1
CDR3aa: CASSQEVAGGPGETQYF; CDR3nt: TGCGCCAGCAGCCAAGAAGTAGCGGGGGGGCCTGGGGAGACCCAGTACTTC; v_gene: TRBV4-3; d_gene: TRBD2; abundance: .; j_gene: TRBJ2-5
CDR3aa: CSVDRGTTGELFF; CDR3nt: TGCAGCGTTGACAGGGGCACCACCGGGGAGCTGTTTTTT; v_gene: TRBV29-1; d_gene: .; abundance: .; j_gene: TRBJ2-2
CDR3aa: CASRQGRGSPLHF; CDR3nt: TGTGCCAGCAGACAGGGAAGAGGCTCACCCCTCCACTTT; v_gene: TRBV6-5; d_gene: .; abundance: few; j_gene: TRBJ1-6
CDR3aa: CASSLTLAGEETQYF; CDR3nt: TGTGCCAGCAGCTTGACGCTAGCGGGGGAAGAGACCCAGTACTTC; v_gene: TRBV5-4; d_gene: TRBD2; abundance: .; j_gene: TRBJ2-5
CDR3aa: CASSVAAGGGTQYF; CDR3nt: TGTGCCAGCAGCGTAGCTGCGGGGGGAGGTACGCAGTATTTT; v_gene: TRBV9; d_gene: TRBD2; abundance: .; j_gene: TRBJ2-3
CDR3aa: CASSLRDSWQETQYF; CDR3nt: TGCGCCAGCAGCCTCCGGGACTCTTGGCAAGAGACCCAGTACTTC; v_gene: TRBV5-1; d_gene: .; abundance: .; j_gene: TRBJ2-5
CDR3aa: CASSLGLAGPSEQYF; CDR3nt: TGTGCCAGCAGCTTAGGCTTAGCGGGCCCGAGCGAGCAGTACTTC; v_gene: TRBV7-2; d_gene: TRBD2; abundance: few; j_gene: TRBJ2-7
CDR3aa: CASSLGPLISYEQYF; CDR3nt: TGTGCCAGCAGCTTAGGTCCACTCATCTCCTACGAGCAGTACTTC; v_gene: TRBV11-2; d_gene: .; abundance: .; j_gene: TRBJ2-7
CDR3aa: CASSRDRPYEQYF; CDR3nt: TGTGCCAGCTCCCGGGACAGGCCGTACGAGCAGTACTTC; v_gene: TRBV13; d_gene: TRBD1; abundance: .; j_gene: TRBJ2-7
CDR3aa: CASSGSSGDEQFF; CDR3nt: TGTGCCAGTAGTGGGAGCAGTGGTGATGAGCAGTTCTTC; v_gene: TRBV19; d_gene: .; abundance: .; j_gene: TRBJ2-1
CDR3aa: CASSLTGLAPDTQYF; CDR3nt: TGCGCCAGCAGCCTAACGGGACTAGCGCCTGATACGCAGTATTTT; v_gene: TRBV4-1; d_gene: TRBD2; abundance: .; j_gene: TRBJ2-3
CDR3aa: CASSLWLAEAKLFF; CDR3nt: TGTGCCAGCAGTTTATGGCTGGCGGAGGCGAAACTGTTTTTT; v_gene: TRBV28; d_gene: .; abundance: .; j_gene: TRBJ1-4
CDR3aa: CASRDRTSSYEQYF; CDR3nt: TGTGCCAGCCGGGACAGAACTTCATCCTACGAGCAGTACTTC; v_gene: TRBV19; d_gene: TRBD1; abundance: few; j_gene: TRBJ2-7
CDR3aa: CASSQVFDSRPETQYF; CDR3nt: TGTGCCAGCAGCCAAGTGTTTGACAGCCGACCGGAGACCCAGTACTTC; v_gene: TRBV4-2; d_gene: .; abundance: .; j_gene: TRBJ2-5
CDR3aa: CASSDGGTQYF; CDR3nt: TGTGCCAGCTCAGACGGGGGGACCCAGTACTTC; v_gene: TRBV18; d_gene: .; abundance: many; j_gene: TRBJ2-5
CDR3aa: CASLQGQSNSPLHF; CDR3nt: TGTGCCAGCCTACAGGGACAGTCAAATTCACCCCTCCACTTT; v_gene: TRBV2; d_gene: TRBD1; abundance: .; j_gene: TRBJ1-6
CDR3aa: CASSQGGALNQPQHF; CDR3nt: TGTGCCAGCAGCCAAGGGGGGGCATTGAATCAGCCCCAGCATTTT; v_gene: TRBV6-5; d_gene: .; abundance: .; j_gene: TRBJ1-5
CDR3aa: CASSRGQTYGYTF; CDR3nt: TGTGCCAGCAGCCGGGGACAGACCTATGGCTACACCTTC; v_gene: TRBV6-5; d_gene: TRBD1; abundance: .; j_gene: TRBJ1-2
CDR3aa: CASSLRAVNTEAFF; CDR3nt: TGTGCCAGCAGCTTGAGGGCAGTGAACACTGAAGCTTTCTTT; v_gene: TRBV7-8; d_gene: .; abundance: .; j_gene: TRBJ1-1
CDR3aa: CASTITGAYEQYF; CDR3nt: TGTGCCAGCACCATTACGGGAGCGTACGAGCAGTACTTC; v_gene: TRBV7-2; d_gene: .; abundance: .; j_gene: TRBJ2-7
CDR3aa: CSASPIGPQHF; CDR3nt: TGCAGTGCTAGTCCCATCGGGCCCCAGCATTTT; v_gene: TRBV20-1; d_gene: .; abundance: few; j_gene: TRBJ1-5
CDR3aa: CSVHRTGYGYTF; CDR3nt: TGCAGCGTCCACCGGACAGGGTATGGCTACACCTTC; v_gene: TRBV29-1; d_gene: TRBD1; abundance: .; j_gene: TRBJ1-2
CDR3aa: CASPPFTGELFF; CDR3nt: TGTGCCAGCCCCCCCTTCACCGGGGAGCTGTTTTTT; v_gene: TRBV7-9; d_gene: .; abundance: few; j_gene: TRBJ2-2
CDR3aa: CATRKKGPNQPQHF; CDR3nt: TGTGCCACCCGAAAAAAGGGGCCCAATCAGCCCCAGCATTTT; v_gene: TRBV15; d_gene: .; abundance: .; j_gene: TRBJ1-5
CDR3aa: CASSQDGGPDYTGELFF; CDR3nt: TGCGCCAGCAGCCAAGATGGGGGCCCAGACTACACCGGGGAGCTGTTTTTT; v_gene: TRBV4-3; d_gene: .; abundance: .; j_gene: TRBJ2-2
CDR3aa: CASSPGGTGNEQFF; CDR3nt: TGTGCCAGCAGCCCGGGGGGAACTGGGAATGAGCAGTTCTTC; v_gene: TRBV28; d_gene: TRBD2; abundance: .; j_gene: TRBJ2-1
CDR3aa: CSVEKEGNTEAFF; CDR3nt: TGCAGCGTTGAAAAGGAGGGGAACACTGAAGCTTTCTTT; v_gene: TRBV29-1; d_gene: .; abundance: .; j_gene: TRBJ1-1
CDR3aa: CASRVLAGGQYEQYF; CDR3nt: TGTGCCAGCAGAGTACTAGCGGGGGGACAGTACGAGCAGTACTTC; v_gene: TRBV2; d_gene: TRBD2; abundance: .; j_gene: TRBJ2-7
CDR3aa: CSDCMTSHSTDTQYF; CDR3nt: TGCAGCGATTGTATGACTAGCCATAGCACAGATACGCAGTATTTT; v_gene: TRBV29-1; d_gene: TRBD2; abundance: few; j_gene: TRBJ2-3
CDR3aa: CASSLGQGGYEQYF; CDR3nt: TGCGCCAGCAGCCTTGGACAGGGTGGGTACGAGCAGTACTTC; v_gene: TRBV5-1; d_gene: TRBD1; abundance: few; j_gene: TRBJ2-7
CDR3aa: CSVDSPTNEQFF; CDR3nt: TGCAGCGTTGATAGCCCTACCAATGAGCAGTTCTTC; v_gene: TRBV29-1; d_gene: .; abundance: .; j_gene: TRBJ2-1
CDR3aa: CASSARDSQLLQYF; CDR3nt: TGTGCCAGCAGCGCGCGGGACAGTCAACTCTTGCAGTACTTC; v_gene: TRBV9; d_gene: .; abundance: .; j_gene: TRBJ2-7
CDR3aa: CASSLVKGSNTDTQYF; CDR3nt: TGCGCCAGCAGCTTGGTGAAGGGGTCGAACACAGATACGCAGTATTTT; v_gene: TRBV5-1; d_gene: .; abundance: .; j_gene: TRBJ2-3
CDR3aa: CASSSLNYEQYF; CDR3nt: TGTGCCAGCAGTTCCCTTAACTACGAGCAGTACTTC; v_gene: TRBV6-5; d_gene: .; abundance: .; j_gene: TRBJ2-7
CDR3aa: CASRQGSNNEQFF; CDR3nt: TGTGCCAGTCGACAGGGTTCGAACAATGAGCAGTTCTTC; v_gene: TRBV19; d_gene: TRBD1; abundance: .; j_gene: TRBJ2-1
CDR3aa: CASSLNWRLNAGNTIYF; CDR3nt: TGTGCCAGCAGCCTTAATTGGCGACTAAATGCTGGAAACACCATATATTTT; v_gene: TRBV11-2; d_gene: .; abundance: .; j_gene: TRBJ1-3
CDR3aa: CASSQELPGQGSSGNTIYF; CDR3nt: TGCGCCAGCAGCCAAGAGCTTCCGGGACAGGGAAGCTCTGGAAACACCATATATTTT; v_gene: TRBV4-1; d_gene: TRBD1; abundance: few; j_gene: TRBJ1-3
CDR3aa: CASSSGIISNQPQHF; CDR3nt: TGTGCCAGCAGTTCAGGGATAATAAGCAATCAGCCCCAGCATTTT; v_gene: TRBV6-5; d_gene: .; abundance: .; j_gene: TRBJ1-5
CDR3aa: CASSDEGGGQPQHF; CDR3nt: TGTGCCAGCAGTGACGAGGGTGGCGGTCAGCCCCAGCATTTT; v_gene: TRBV6-1; d_gene: .; abundance: .; j_gene: TRBJ1-5
CDR3aa: CASSHRGRNTEAFF; CDR3nt: TGTGCCAGCAGCCATAGGGGGAGGAACACTGAAGCTTTCTTT; v_gene: TRBV27; d_gene: .; abundance: .; j_gene: TRBJ1-1
CDR3aa: CASRRSTGGYGYTF; CDR3nt: TGTGCCAGCAGACGATCAACAGGGGGCTATGGCTACACCTTC; v_gene: TRBV6-5; d_gene: TRBD1; abundance: few; j_gene: TRBJ1-2
CDR3aa: CATRAGLGYGYTF; CDR3nt: TGTGCCACAAGGGCAGGGCTGGGCTATGGCTACACCTTC; v_gene: TRBV10-3; d_gene: .; abundance: .; j_gene: TRBJ1-2
CDR3aa: CASSYDRVENEQFF; CDR3nt: TGTGCCAGCAGTTACGACAGGGTTGAGAATGAGCAGTTCTTC; v_gene: TRBV6-5; d_gene: TRBD1; abundance: .; j_gene: TRBJ2-1
CDR3aa: CATERGRTDTQYF; CDR3nt: TGTGCCACGGAGCGGGGGCGCACAGATACGCAGTATTTT; v_gene: TRBV7-2; d_gene: TRBD2; abundance: .; j_gene: TRBJ2-3
CDR3aa: CASSLGQGMNYGYTF; CDR3nt: TGTGCCAGCAGCTTGGGGCAGGGGATGAACTATGGCTACACCTTC; v_gene: TRBV5-4; d_gene: .; abundance: few; j_gene: TRBJ1-2
CDR3aa: CASSFGAGELFF; CDR3nt: TGTGCTAGCAGCTTCGGGGCCGGGGAGCTGTTTTTT; v_gene: TRBV7-7; d_gene: .; abundance: .; j_gene: TRBJ2-2
CDR3aa: CASSLGGDPFDTQYF; CDR3nt: TGTGCCAGCAGCTTGGGAGGGGACCCCTTTGATACGCAGTATTTT; v_gene: TRBV7-2; d_gene: TRBD2; abundance: .; j_gene: TRBJ2-3
CDR3aa: CASRGSGGANEQFF; CDR3nt: TGTGCCAGCAGGGGAAGCGGGGGGGCCAATGAGCAGTTCTTC; v_gene: TRBV25-1; d_gene: TRBD2; abundance: few; j_gene: TRBJ2-1
CDR3aa: CSVASGGLVDEQFF; CDR3nt: TGCAGCGTTGCTAGCGGGGGGCTCGTCGATGAGCAGTTCTTC; v_gene: TRBV29-1; d_gene: TRBD2; abundance: few; j_gene: TRBJ2-1
CDR3aa: CASSFIQGMNTEAFF; CDR3nt: TGCGCCAGCAGCTTTATACAGGGAATGAACACTGAAGCTTTCTTT; v_gene: TRBV5-1; d_gene: .; abundance: few; j_gene: TRBJ1-1
CDR3aa: CASSLRSGLNTEAFF; CDR3nt: TGTGCCAGCAGCTTAAGGTCTGGGCTGAACACTGAAGCTTTCTTT; v_gene: TRBV7-6; d_gene: .; abundance: .; j_gene: TRBJ1-1
CDR3aa: CASSPPPPSAGRTGELFF; CDR3nt: TGTGCCAGCAGCCCTCCCCCCCCAAGCGCAGGGAGGACCGGGGAGCTGTTTTTT; v_gene: TRBV7-7; d_gene: .; abundance: few; j_gene: TRBJ2-2
CDR3aa: CASSLTRGRDSYGYTF; CDR3nt: TGTGCCAGCAGCTTAACGAGGGGGCGAGACTCCTATGGCTACACCTTC; v_gene: TRBV7-2; d_gene: TRBD1; abundance: .; j_gene: TRBJ1-2
CDR3aa: CASSPRRGNNEQFF; CDR3nt: TGTGCCAGCTCACCGAGGCGCGGGAACAATGAGCAGTTCTTC; v_gene: TRBV18; d_gene: .; abundance: .; j_gene: TRBJ2-1
CDR3aa: CASSLVGDRGRGNYGYTF; CDR3nt: TGTGCCAGCAGCTTGGTAGGGGACAGGGGGCGCGGTAACTATGGCTACACCTTC; v_gene: TRBV5-8; d_gene: TRBD1; abundance: .; j_gene: TRBJ1-2
CDR3aa: CASSPRGGASNQPQHF; CDR3nt: TGTGCCAGCAGTCCAAGAGGGGGGGCTAGCAATCAGCCCCAGCATTTT; v_gene: TRBV27; d_gene: .; abundance: .; j_gene: TRBJ1-5